This TCR beta chain was documented in a study of CD8 T cells in Susac syndrome. About the study: The sequenced Susac syndrome patients included six who had clinically active disease and about 8 who were in remission.

As regards this clonotype: As yet, its antigen is unknown.

After extraction with the RNeasy kit, about 0.5 to 1 ug of the RNA was reverse transcribed using random hexamers. With immunoSEQ multiplex PCR, TCR beta CDR3 was amplified across 54 Vbeta and 13 Jbeta. Each CDR3 protein is one row after TCRdb ran MiXCR on the immunoSEQ multiplex PCR reads. Found here are some 150,000 distinct CDR3 sequences, around 95% of them singletons; the top ten hold over 0.075%. General observations from the study: As acknowledged by the study, its TCR sequencing and HLA analysis included a relatively small number of individuals.

This clonotype was obtained from a human donor with Susac syndrome. Material: CD4+ T cells from PBMCs.

CDR3 in amino acids: CASSSPPPPETQYF. Written as DNA, the CDR3 is TGTGCCAGCAGTTCCCCTCCTCCCCCAGAGACCCAGTACTTC. The chain couples TRBV7-6 to TRBJ2-5; D unclear. Trimming stripped 6 bases from V and 4 bases from J, with 15 bases between. This CDR3 is built from 14 residues. Germline V gene lookup returns CDR1 SGHVS and CDR2 FNYEAQ.